This is a list of T cell receptor beta chains from one sample in a study of blood T cells in healthy people across ages. TCRdb re-analysed the 5' RACE reads in MiXCR, keeping a single row per CDR3 protein. The data hold 450,000 to 600,000 distinct CDR3 sequences, with roughly a quarter observed a single time. These data also featured in a second study, about T cells of mothers and their children.

The specimen was blood. These receptors came from a boy younger than 10 in good health. CDR3s include the opening cysteine and the closing phenylalanine or tryptophan. Each record gives: CDR3 DNA, CDR3 protein, V gene, clone size, J gene, D gene. D genes are given only for firm matches. Not all rows give a size; the values are once, few, many and, for expanded clones, a class.

cdr3_nt: TGTGCCAGTAGTACTTGGCCGATGAACACCGGGGAGCTGTTTTTT
cdr3_aa: CASSTWPMNTGELFF
v_call: TRBV19
clone_size: NA
j_call: TRBJ2-2
d_call: NA

cdr3_nt: TGTGCCAGCAGCTTAGCAGGAATCGAGCAGTACTTC
cdr3_aa: CASSLAGIEQYF
v_call: TRBV7-9
clone_size: NA
j_call: TRBJ2-7
d_call: NA

cdr3_nt: TGCAGTGCCTCCCTGGGCCGACTCTACGGCGAGCAGTACTTC
cdr3_aa: CSASLGRLYGEQYF
v_call: TRBV20-1
clone_size: NA
j_call: TRBJ2-7
d_call: NA

cdr3_nt: TGTGCCAGCAGTTACAAGATAGCGGGGAGGGTCGAGCAGTACTTC
cdr3_aa: CASSYKIAGRVEQYF
v_call: TRBV6-6
clone_size: NA
j_call: TRBJ2-7
d_call: TRBD2

cdr3_nt: TGTGCCAGCAGCAGGGAACTAGCGCAGTTCTTC
cdr3_aa: CASSRELAQFF
v_call: TRBV5-5
clone_size: NA
j_call: TRBJ2-1
d_call: NA

cdr3_nt: TGCGCCAGCAGCCAAGAGGCGGGAGGGCCGGTCGGGGAGCTGTTTTTT
cdr3_aa: CASSQEAGGPVGELFF
v_call: TRBV4-3
clone_size: many
j_call: TRBJ2-2
d_call: TRBD2

cdr3_nt: TGTGCCAGCAACGGTGAGGCTAGCGGGATGGTCGCCCAAGAGACCCAGTACTTC
cdr3_aa: CASNGEASGMVAQETQYF
v_call: TRBV7-9
clone_size: NA
j_call: TRBJ2-5
d_call: TRBD2

cdr3_nt: TGTGCCAGCAGCTTTCGGGGGGGCACAGATGCGCAGTATTTT
cdr3_aa: CASSFRGGTDAQYF
v_call: TRBV11-2
clone_size: NA
j_call: TRBJ2-3
d_call: TRBD2

cdr3_nt: TGTGCCTCCTTGGGGGCCGAGGGGCATGGCTACACCTTC
cdr3_aa: CASLGAEGHGYTF
v_call: TRBV3-1
clone_size: few
j_call: TRBJ1-2
d_call: NA

cdr3_nt: TGTGCCAGCAGTGAAGCGCTTCGGGGCGGGGACACAGATACGCAGTATTTT
cdr3_aa: CASSEALRGGDTDTQYF
v_call: TRBV2
clone_size: few
j_call: TRBJ2-3
d_call: NA

cdr3_nt: TGCGCCAGCAGCTGGGGGACTAGCGGACTGCTATCCTACAATGAGCAGTTCTTC
cdr3_aa: CASSWGTSGLLSYNEQFF
v_call: TRBV5-1
clone_size: few
j_call: TRBJ2-1
d_call: TRBD2

cdr3_nt: TGTGCCAGCAGCCCTACCGGGGGGGCAAGGGAGACCCAGTACTTC
cdr3_aa: CASSPTGGARETQYF
v_call: TRBV3-1
clone_size: NA
j_call: TRBJ2-5
d_call: TRBD2

cdr3_nt: TGCAGTGCTCTACCTCCGGGACGGGATTCCTACGAGCAGTACTTC
cdr3_aa: CSALPPGRDSYEQYF
v_call: TRBV20-1
clone_size: NA
j_call: TRBJ2-7
d_call: NA

cdr3_nt: TGCGCCAGCAGACAGGGGTCGCAAGGTGGCTACACCTTC
cdr3_aa: CASRQGSQGGYTF
v_call: TRBV5-1
clone_size: NA
j_call: TRBJ1-2
d_call: TRBD1

cdr3_nt: TGCGCCAGCAGCCAAGTACTAGCGGGAGGTCCGGGGGTTGTGGCCCAGTACTTC
cdr3_aa: CASSQVLAGGPGVVAQYF
v_call: TRBV4-3
clone_size: few
j_call: TRBJ2-5
d_call: TRBD2

cdr3_nt: TGTGCCAGCAATAGCGGTGATCAAGAGACCCAGTACTTC
cdr3_aa: CASNSGDQETQYF
v_call: TRBV6-5
clone_size: NA
j_call: TRBJ2-5
d_call: NA

cdr3_nt: TGTGCCATCAGCGGCTTTGACAGGGACATAAACTATGGCTACACCTTC
cdr3_aa: CAISGFDRDINYGYTF
v_call: TRBV10-3
clone_size: few
j_call: TRBJ1-2
d_call: TRBD1

cdr3_nt: TGTGCCAGCAGTAGGACAGGGGCATCGCGGGCTAATGAAAAACTGTTTTTT
cdr3_aa: CASSRTGASRANEKLFF
v_call: TRBV6-1
clone_size: NA
j_call: TRBJ1-4
d_call: TRBD1

cdr3_nt: TGTGCCAGCAGCTTACAAGTGGGATCAATCCTAGAGACCCAGTACTTC
cdr3_aa: CASSLQVGSILETQYF
v_call: TRBV7-2
clone_size: NA
j_call: TRBJ2-5
d_call: NA

cdr3_nt: TGTGCCAGCAGCTTAGTGGGACAGGGGAAAAAACTGCTTTTT
cdr3_aa: CASSLVGQGKKLLF
v_call: TRBV7-9
clone_size: NA
j_call: TRBJ1-4
d_call: TRBD1

cdr3_nt: TGTGCCAGCAGCTTAATGGGCAGGGGAAGGAACATTCAGTACTTC
cdr3_aa: CASSLMGRGRNIQYF
v_call: TRBV7-2
clone_size: NA
j_call: TRBJ2-4
d_call: NA

cdr3_nt: TGCAGCGTTGAAGACCCTCTAGCGGGGGGCCTCACAGATACGCAGTATTTT
cdr3_aa: CSVEDPLAGGLTDTQYF
v_call: TRBV29-1
clone_size: few
j_call: TRBJ2-3
d_call: TRBD2

cdr3_nt: TGTGCCAGCAGTTTAAGAACTAGCGGGGTAGCAGATACGCAGTATTTT
cdr3_aa: CASSLRTSGVADTQYF
v_call: TRBV12-3/TRBV12-4
clone_size: NA
j_call: TRBJ2-3
d_call: TRBD2

cdr3_nt: TGTGCCTCTTTTTCGGCGGGGCAAGGGCTGAACACTGAAGCTTTCTTT
cdr3_aa: CASFSAGQGLNTEAFF
v_call: TRBV10-3
clone_size: NA
j_call: TRBJ1-1
d_call: NA

cdr3_nt: TGTGCCAGCAGCCAAAGGGACAGGCATAGAGAGACCCAGTACTTC
cdr3_aa: CASSQRDRHRETQYF
v_call: TRBV3-1
clone_size: few
j_call: TRBJ2-5
d_call: TRBD1

cdr3_nt: TGTGCCAGCAGCCGAGGGACCTACTACGAGCAGTACTTC
cdr3_aa: CASSRGTYYEQYF
v_call: TRBV5-4
clone_size: many
j_call: TRBJ2-7
d_call: NA

cdr3_nt: TGTGCCATCAGTGGAGGGACTCCCGCTGGACAAGAGACCCAGTACTTC
cdr3_aa: CAISGGTPAGQETQYF
v_call: TRBV10-3
clone_size: few
j_call: TRBJ2-5
d_call: NA

cdr3_nt: TGTGCCATCAGTGAGGGAGGGGACTATGGCTACACCTTC
cdr3_aa: CAISEGGDYGYTF
v_call: TRBV10-3
clone_size: NA
j_call: TRBJ1-2
d_call: NA

cdr3_nt: TGCAGTGCTAGAGGGTACAGGGGAGACTATGGCTACACCTTC
cdr3_aa: CSARGYRGDYGYTF
v_call: TRBV20-1
clone_size: NA
j_call: TRBJ1-2
d_call: TRBD1

cdr3_nt: TGTGCCAGCATTCTCCGACAGGCCCCGGGGTCCTACAATGAGCAGTTCTTC
cdr3_aa: CASILRQAPGSYNEQFF
v_call: TRBV6-5
clone_size: NA
j_call: TRBJ2-1
d_call: NA

cdr3_nt: TGTGCCACCAGCAGAGAGGGGCCGTGGGGAAACACAGATACGCAGTATTTT
cdr3_aa: CATSREGPWGNTDTQYF
v_call: TRBV15
clone_size: NA
j_call: TRBJ2-3
d_call: NA

cdr3_nt: TGCAGCGTTGAAGGGCTAGCGGACCGCACAGATACGCAGTATTTT
cdr3_aa: CSVEGLADRTDTQYF
v_call: TRBV29-1
clone_size: NA
j_call: TRBJ2-3
d_call: TRBD2

cdr3_nt: TGTGCCAGCAGCCGGACAGAACAAGAGACCCAGTACTTC
cdr3_aa: CASSRTEQETQYF
v_call: TRBV21-1
clone_size: few
j_call: TRBJ2-5
d_call: NA

cdr3_nt: TGTGCCAGCAGCTCCTGGACCAGCGGGGGGAGGAAGACCCAGTACTTC
cdr3_aa: CASSSWTSGGRKTQYF
v_call: TRBV5-4
clone_size: NA
j_call: TRBJ2-5
d_call: TRBD2

cdr3_nt: TGTGCCAGCAGTTTATATGGGTTCACTGAAGCTTTCTTT
cdr3_aa: CASSLYGFTEAFF
v_call: TRBV27
clone_size: few
j_call: TRBJ1-1
d_call: NA

cdr3_nt: TGTGCCAGCTCCCGACAGGGGGCGACGGGGCCCCAAGAGACCCAGTACTTC
cdr3_aa: CASSRQGATGPQETQYF
v_call: TRBV18
clone_size: few
j_call: TRBJ2-5
d_call: TRBD1

cdr3_nt: TGTGCCATCCGGGACAGGGGGCTCACAGATACGCAGTATTTT
cdr3_aa: CAIRDRGLTDTQYF
v_call: TRBV10-3
clone_size: NA
j_call: TRBJ2-3
d_call: TRBD1

cdr3_nt: TGTGCCAGCAGTTTCCTAGCAGGAGATGATGAGCAGTTCTTC
cdr3_aa: CASSFLAGDDEQFF
v_call: TRBV2
clone_size: NA
j_call: TRBJ2-1
d_call: NA

cdr3_nt: TGTGCCAGCGGTTACGGGGCCCCTGGGAACATTCAGTACTTC
cdr3_aa: CASGYGAPGNIQYF
v_call: TRBV6-5
clone_size: few
j_call: TRBJ2-4
d_call: NA

cdr3_nt: TGCGCCAGCAGCTTCCTGGGGCTAGCACAAGCCAAAAACATTCAGTACTTC
cdr3_aa: CASSFLGLAQAKNIQYF
v_call: TRBV5-1
clone_size: NA
j_call: TRBJ2-4
d_call: NA

cdr3_nt: TGTGCCAGCAGAAAGGAACAGGGACCAGATACGCAGTATTTT
cdr3_aa: CASRKEQGPDTQYF
v_call: TRBV7-2
clone_size: few
j_call: TRBJ2-3
d_call: NA

cdr3_nt: TGCAGTGCTAGTTCGGGGGGGTGGAATGAGCAGTTCTTC
cdr3_aa: CSASSGGWNEQFF
v_call: TRBV20-1
clone_size: NA
j_call: TRBJ2-1
d_call: TRBD2

cdr3_nt: TGTGCCAGCAGCTTAATAGGGAAGGGGGCCAACGTCCTGACTTTC
cdr3_aa: CASSLIGKGANVLTF
v_call: TRBV7-3
clone_size: few
j_call: TRBJ2-6
d_call: NA

cdr3_nt: TGTGCCATCAGTGAGTCAGACGTGACAGGGTTAGAGCAGTTCTTC
cdr3_aa: CAISESDVTGLEQFF
v_call: TRBV10-3
clone_size: NA
j_call: TRBJ2-1
d_call: TRBD1

cdr3_nt: TGCGCCAGCAGCCAAGATAAGGCGGATAATTCACCCCTCCACTTT
cdr3_aa: CASSQDKADNSPLHF
v_call: TRBV4-3
clone_size: NA
j_call: TRBJ1-6
d_call: NA

cdr3_nt: TGTGCCAGCAGAACACTGACTAGCGGGAGGGGGGGTGCCTACGAGCAGTACTTC
cdr3_aa: CASRTLTSGRGGAYEQYF
v_call: TRBV2
clone_size: NA
j_call: TRBJ2-7
d_call: TRBD2

cdr3_nt: TGTGCCAGCAGCTTATTTCAGGGCCTAGAGACCCAGTACTTC
cdr3_aa: CASSLFQGLETQYF
v_call: TRBV7-9
clone_size: few
j_call: TRBJ2-5
d_call: NA

cdr3_nt: TGCGCCAGCAGCCGTGACAGGGGGAGGGGAGAGACCCAGTACTTC
cdr3_aa: CASSRDRGRGETQYF
v_call: TRBV5-1
clone_size: few
j_call: TRBJ2-5
d_call: TRBD1

cdr3_nt: TGTGCCAGCTCGGCGGATGGGGGCACTGAAGCTTTCTTT
cdr3_aa: CASSADGGTEAFF
v_call: TRBV18
clone_size: once
j_call: TRBJ1-1
d_call: NA

cdr3_nt: TGTGCCAGCAGTTCTACAGGGGGGGCCTATAATTCACCCCTCCACTTT
cdr3_aa: CASSSTGGAYNSPLHF
v_call: TRBV27
clone_size: NA
j_call: TRBJ1-6
d_call: TRBD1

cdr3_nt: TGCAGTGCGAGGGGGGTAGGGGAGCAGTACTTC
cdr3_aa: CSARGVGEQYF
v_call: TRBV20-1
clone_size: few
j_call: TRBJ2-7
d_call: NA

cdr3_nt: TGTGCCAGCAGCTCCCCCGGGGGACAGGGGGCCGTCGGGGAGCTGTTTTTT
cdr3_aa: CASSSPGGQGAVGELFF
v_call: TRBV5-4
clone_size: NA
j_call: TRBJ2-2
d_call: TRBD1

cdr3_nt: TGTGCCAGCAGTTACTGGACAGGGGGCGATACCGGGGAGCTGTTTTTT
cdr3_aa: CASSYWTGGDTGELFF
v_call: TRBV6-2/TRBV6-3
clone_size: NA
j_call: TRBJ2-2
d_call: TRBD1

cdr3_nt: TGTGCCAGCAGTGTGGACAGAAAAGAGACCCAGTACTTC
cdr3_aa: CASSVDRKETQYF
v_call: TRBV2
clone_size: few
j_call: TRBJ2-5
d_call: NA

cdr3_nt: TGTGCCAGCAGCTTAGTATATCTTGGCCTTGTGGCCTCTGGGGCCAACGTCCTGACTTTC
cdr3_aa: CASSLVYLGLVASGANVLTF
v_call: TRBV7-2
clone_size: few
j_call: TRBJ2-6
d_call: NA